Listed here are 2 T cell receptor beta chains from one sample, sequenced in a study of cytomegalovirus exposure and HLA in healthy donors. It was with 60 Vbeta and 13 Jbeta primers that the PCR ran. Some clones are missing from TCRdb's copy, which holds only in-frame ones; the method was immunoSEQ multiplex PCR. The sample contains 200,000 or so clones, roughly four fifths of which appear only once. The sequenced sample was PBMCs. Receptor source: a woman in her forties or fifties in good health and CMV-seropositive.

The chain carries TRBV6-5 and TRBJ1-3; TRBD1 matches 8 bases. V dropped 6 bases and J dropped 4; count of bases not matched to a gene: 2. The CDR3 consists of 13 residues. Germline V gene data show CDR1 as MNHEY and CDR2 as SVGAGI. The DNA of the CDR3 is TGTGCCAGCAGACCAGGGGGCGGAAACACCATATATTTT. Encoded protein: CASRPGGGNTIYF.

This clone appeared once. Germline and junction disagree at one end, which may indicate a read error. This chain connects TRBV5-6 to TRBJ2-1, with no clear D. Germline CDR1 reads SGHDT; CDR2 reads YYEEEE. There are 14 residues in the CDR3. CDR3 region: CVSSLETRLNEQFF. CDR3 coding DNA: TGTGTCAGCAGCTTGGAAACTCGACTCAATGAGCAGTTCTTC.